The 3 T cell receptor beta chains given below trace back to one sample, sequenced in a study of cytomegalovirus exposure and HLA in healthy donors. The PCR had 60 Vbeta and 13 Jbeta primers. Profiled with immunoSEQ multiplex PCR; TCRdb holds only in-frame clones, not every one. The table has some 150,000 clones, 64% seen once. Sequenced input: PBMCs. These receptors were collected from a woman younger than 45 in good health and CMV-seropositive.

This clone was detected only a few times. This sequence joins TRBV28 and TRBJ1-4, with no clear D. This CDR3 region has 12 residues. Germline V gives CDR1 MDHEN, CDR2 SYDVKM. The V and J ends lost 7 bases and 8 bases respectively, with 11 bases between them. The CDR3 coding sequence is TGTGCCAGCAACAAGTACAAGGAAAAACTGTTTTTT. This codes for CASNKYKEKLFF.

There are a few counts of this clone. CDR3: CASSVSRGNSPLHF. The CDR3 DNA follows: TGTGCCAGCAGCGTAAGCAGGGGTAATTCACCCCTCCACTTT. The V gene is TRBV9, the J gene TRBJ1-6; tentative D call: TRBD1 (6 bases). The CDR3 has 14 amino acids. Germline V gene lookup returns CDR1 SGDLS and CDR2 YYNGEE. Deletions cut 1 base from V and 6 bases from J, with 8 bases between.

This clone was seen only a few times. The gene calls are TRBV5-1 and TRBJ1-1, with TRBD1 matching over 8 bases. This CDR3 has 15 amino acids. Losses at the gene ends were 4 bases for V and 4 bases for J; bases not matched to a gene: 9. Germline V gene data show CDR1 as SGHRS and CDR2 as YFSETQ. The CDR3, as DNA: TGCGCCAGCAGCCCCCAGGGGGCGAGTGGCACTGAAGCTTTCTTT. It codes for CASSPQGASGTEAFF.